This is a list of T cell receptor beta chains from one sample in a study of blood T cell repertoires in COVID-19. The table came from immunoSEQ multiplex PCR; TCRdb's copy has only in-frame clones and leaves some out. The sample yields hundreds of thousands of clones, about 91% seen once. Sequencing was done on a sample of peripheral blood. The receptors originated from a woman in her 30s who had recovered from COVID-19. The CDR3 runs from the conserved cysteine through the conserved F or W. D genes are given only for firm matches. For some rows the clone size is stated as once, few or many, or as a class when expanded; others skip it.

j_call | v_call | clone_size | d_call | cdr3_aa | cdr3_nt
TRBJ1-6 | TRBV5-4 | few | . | CASSFRSGNSPLHF | TGTGCCAGCAGCTTTAGGTCCGGGAATTCACCCCTCCACTTT
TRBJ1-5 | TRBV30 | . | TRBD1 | CAWSAPGGDQPQHF | TGTGCCTGGAGTGCCCCAGGGGGCGATCAGCCCCAGCATTTT
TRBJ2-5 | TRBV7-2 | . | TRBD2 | CASSGILAGGAETQYF | TGTGCCAGCAGCGGCATACTAGCGGGGGGGGCGGAGACCCAGTACTTC
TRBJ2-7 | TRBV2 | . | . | CASRPYLNSYEQYF | TGTGCCAGCAGGCCCTACCTTAACTCCTACGAGCAGTACTTC
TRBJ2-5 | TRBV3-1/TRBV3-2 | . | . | CASSPWGDGQETQYF | TGTGCCAGCAGCCCCTGGGGGGACGGCCAAGAGACCCAGTACTTC
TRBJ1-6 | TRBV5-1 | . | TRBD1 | CASSLTGGENSPLHF | TGCGCCAGCAGCTTGACAGGGGGCGAAAATTCACCCCTCCACTTT
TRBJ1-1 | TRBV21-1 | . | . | CASSKCRVDEAFF | TGTGCCAGCAGCAAATGCAGGGTAGACGAAGCTTTCTTT
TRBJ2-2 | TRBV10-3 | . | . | CAITGTNTGELFF | TGTGCCATCACCGGGACAAACACCGGGGAGCTGTTTTTT
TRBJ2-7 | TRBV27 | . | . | CASPGHCYEQYF | TGTGCCAGCCCGGGACACTGCTACGAGCAGTACTTC
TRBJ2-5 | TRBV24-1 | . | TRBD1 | CATSDRTWDRGSAETQYF | TGTGCCACCAGTGACCGAACCTGGGACAGGGGGTCCGCAGAGACCCAGTACTTC
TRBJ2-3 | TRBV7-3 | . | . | CASSLGTQDTQYF | TGTGCCAGCAGCTTAGGGACACAGGATACGCAGTATTTT
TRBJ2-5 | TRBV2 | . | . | CASSVIEETQYF | TGTGCCAGCAGTGTTATCGAAGAGACCCAGTACTTC
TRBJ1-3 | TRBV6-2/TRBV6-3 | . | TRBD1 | CASSRDGQEAGNTIYF | TGTGCCAGCAGCCGCGATGGACAGGAGGCTGGAAACACCATATATTTT
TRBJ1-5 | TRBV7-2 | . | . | CASSLVMGGGQPQHF | TGTGCCAGCAGCTTAGTTATGGGGGGTGGTCAGCCCCAGCATTTT
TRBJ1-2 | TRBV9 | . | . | CASSVDRGTGGGGYTF | TGTGCCAGCAGCGTAGACCGGGGGACGGGGGGCGGCGGCTACACCTTC
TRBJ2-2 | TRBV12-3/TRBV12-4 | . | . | CASSLVGVGELFF | TGTGCCAGCAGTTTGGTAGGGGTCGGGGAGCTGTTTTTT
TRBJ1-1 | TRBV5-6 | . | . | CASSLVGYSTEAFF | TGTGCCAGCAGCTTGGTGGGTTACAGTACTGAAGCTTTCTTT
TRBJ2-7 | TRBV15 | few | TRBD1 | CATSRERDRGLYEQYF | TGTGCCACCAGCAGAGAACGGGACAGGGGTCTGTACGAGCAGTACTTC
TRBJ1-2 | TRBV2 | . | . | CASSGGVTYGYTF | TGTGCCAGCAGTGGCGGGGTTACCTATGGCTACACCTTC
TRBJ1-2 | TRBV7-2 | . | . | CASSPTTGLGGYGYTF | TGTGCCAGCAGCCCCACGACAGGCCTCGGTGGCTATGGCTACACCTTC
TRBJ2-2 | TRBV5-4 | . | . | CASSPKTIGTGELFF | TGTGCCAGCAGCCCAAAGACAATAGGAACCGGGGAGCTGTTTTTT
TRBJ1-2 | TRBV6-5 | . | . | CASKLQGRAGYTF | TGTGCCAGCAAGTTACAGGGAAGGGCTGGCTACACCTTC
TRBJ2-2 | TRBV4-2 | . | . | CASSQGGQTGELFF | TGTGCCAGCAGCCAAGGCGGGCAGACCGGGGAGCTGTTTTTT
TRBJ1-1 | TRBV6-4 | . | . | CASSQRENTEAFF | TGTGCCAGCAGCCAACGGGAGAACACTGAAGCTTTCTTT
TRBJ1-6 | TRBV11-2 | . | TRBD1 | CASSLNPGTGNSPLHF | TGTGCCAGCAGCTTAAACCCCGGGACAGGGAATTCACCCCTCCACTTT
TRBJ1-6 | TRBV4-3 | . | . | CASSQIRGAGDNSPLHF | TGCGCCAGCAGCCAAATCCGCGGGGCCGGGGATAATTCACCCCTCCACTTT
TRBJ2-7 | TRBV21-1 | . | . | CASSKGGQGSWF | TGTGCCAGCAGCAAAGGGGGCCAGGGGAGTTGGTTC
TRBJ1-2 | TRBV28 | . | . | CASSLSGFGYGYTF | TGTGCCAGCAGTTTATCGGGGTTTGGCTATGGCTACACCTTC
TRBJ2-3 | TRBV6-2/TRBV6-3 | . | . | CASSLRGSDTQYF | TGTGCCAGCAGTCTTCGGGGGTCAGATACGCAGTATTTT
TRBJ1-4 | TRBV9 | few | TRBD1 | CASSEGTGTANEKLFF | TGTGCCAGCAGCGAGGGGACCGGGACAGCAAATGAAAAACTGTTTTTT
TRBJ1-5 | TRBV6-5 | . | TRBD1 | CASSRDRAGMGPQHF | TGTGCCAGCAGTCGTGACAGGGCGGGGATGGGGCCCCAGCATTTT
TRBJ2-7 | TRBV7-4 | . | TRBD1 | CASSTDRGYKYEQYF | TGTGCCAGCAGCACAGACAGGGGGTACAAGTACGAGCAGTACTTC
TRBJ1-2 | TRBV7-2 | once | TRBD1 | CASSPQGQLNNYGYTF | TGTGCCAGCAGCCCCCAGGGACAGCTAAATAACTATGGCTACACCTTC
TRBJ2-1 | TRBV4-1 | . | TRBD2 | CASSQVGTSTEQFF | TGCGCCAGCAGCCAAGTTGGGACTAGCACTGAGCAGTTCTTC
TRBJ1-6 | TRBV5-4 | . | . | CASSPWGGNSPLHF | TGTGCCAGCAGCCCGTGGGGGGGAAATTCACCCCTCCACTTT
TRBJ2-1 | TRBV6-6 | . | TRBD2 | CASSPNRAASGDGEQFF | TGTGCCAGCAGTCCAAACAGGGCCGCTAGCGGGGATGGTGAGCAGTTCTTC
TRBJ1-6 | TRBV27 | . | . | CASSPAGGFYNSPLHF | TGTGCCAGCAGTCCTGCAGGCGGGTTCTATAATTCACCCCTCCACTTT
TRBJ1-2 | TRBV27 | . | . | CATKESRAHYGYTF | TGTGCCACCAAGGAATCCAGGGCCCACTATGGCTACACCTTC
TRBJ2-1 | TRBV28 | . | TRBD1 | CASRNDRVRNEQFF | TGTGCCAGCAGAAACGACAGGGTTCGCAATGAGCAGTTCTTC
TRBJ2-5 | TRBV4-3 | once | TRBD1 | CASSQTGYYQETQYF | TGCGCCAGCAGCCAGACAGGGTACTACCAAGAGACCCAGTACTTC
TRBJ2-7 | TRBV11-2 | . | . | CASSPDQGFSYEQYF | TGTGCCAGCAGCCCCGACCAGGGATTCTCCTACGAGCAGTACTTC
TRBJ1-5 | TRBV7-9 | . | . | CASSQDAPGQPQHF | TGTGCCAGCAGCCAGGACGCACCGGGACAGCCCCAGCATTTT
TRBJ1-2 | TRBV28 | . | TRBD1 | CASSSWGQNYGYTF | TGTGCCAGCAGTTCCTGGGGACAGAACTATGGCTACACCTTC
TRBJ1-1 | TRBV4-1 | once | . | CASSQEGRVGTEAFF | TGCGCCAGCAGCCAAGAGGGGAGAGTGGGAACTGAAGCTTTCTTT
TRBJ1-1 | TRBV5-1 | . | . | CASSSGRGAWDEAFF | TGCGCCAGCAGCTCAGGACGTGGGGCATGGGATGAAGCTTTCTTT
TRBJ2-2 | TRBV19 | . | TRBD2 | CASSQRLAGGFGSGELFF | TGTGCCAGTAGTCAGAGGCTAGCGGGGGGTTTTGGATCCGGGGAGCTGTTTTTT
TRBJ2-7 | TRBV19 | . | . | CASSIVLGQGYEQYF | TGTGCCAGTAGTATAGTATTAGGGCAGGGCTACGAGCAGTACTTC
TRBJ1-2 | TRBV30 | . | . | CAWSVWAQAGYTF | TGTGCCTGGAGTGTGTGGGCGCAGGCTGGCTACACCTTC
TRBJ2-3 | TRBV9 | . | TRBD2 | CASDQGRVGDTQYF | TGTGCCAGTGACCAAGGGAGGGTGGGGGATACGCAGTATTTT
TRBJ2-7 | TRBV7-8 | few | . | CASSVQGLAGSYEQYF | TGTGCCAGCAGCGTACAGGGCCTAGCAGGGTCCTACGAGCAGTACTTC
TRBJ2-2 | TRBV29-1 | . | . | CSVGAQASANTGELFF | TGCAGCGTTGGAGCACAAGCGTCAGCGAACACCGGGGAGCTGTTTTTT
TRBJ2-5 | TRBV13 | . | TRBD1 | CASSSSGTGGSTETQYF | TGTGCCAGCAGCTCATCCGGGACAGGGGGCAGTACGGAGACCCAGTACTTC
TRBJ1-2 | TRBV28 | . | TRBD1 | CASSPLILTGTDSYGYTF | TGTGCCAGCAGTCCACTAATCCTGACCGGGACAGACTCGTATGGCTACACCTTC
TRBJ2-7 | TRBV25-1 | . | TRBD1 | CASSEDYPGQGRYEQYF | TGTGCCAGCAGTGAAGACTACCCGGGACAGGGACGCTACGAGCAGTACTTC
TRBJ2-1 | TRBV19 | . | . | CASSYSSSYNEQFF | TGTGCCAGTAGTTACAGCAGCTCCTACAATGAGCAGTTCTTC